The 32 T cell receptor beta chains listed next were all sequenced from one sample in a study of CXCR3-negative and CXCR3-positive naive CD8 T cells. Regarding the study as a whole: Naive cells with CXCR3 showed TRB CDR3s that were more hydrophobic than those in CXCR3-negative naive cells.

The TRB libraries of cDNA were built by UMI-labeled 5' RACE. TCRdb re-called the 5' RACE reads and gives one entry per CDR3 protein, without DNA. The sample has 130,000 to 150,000 distinct CDR3 sequences, and its top ten clones hold 0.25% to 0.3%. These TCRs' antigens remain unknown. Sequenced input: naive CXCR3+ CD8+ T cells from blood. The subset is: CD45RO-CCR7+CD27+CD95- naive CD8+ T cells expressing CXCR3 (TNR3+). The receptors were gathered from a human donor in good health. Some clones in this sample may be carry-over from other donors' samples.

The chain employs TRBV5-1 and TRBJ2-2; TCRdb reports TRBD1, a call that lacks DNA to check it against. The length of the CDR3 is 16 residues. Germline V gene lookup returns CDR1 SGHRS and CDR2 YFSETQ. The chain's CDR3 is CASSLSQGIETGELFF.

The V call is TRBV7-2, the J call TRBJ1-5. The V gene's germline CDR1 is SGHTA and CDR2 FQGNSA. The CDR3 length is 13 residues. The CDR3 protein is CASSWVANQPQHF.

This rearrangement joins TRBV29-1 to TRBJ2-1; without DNA, the TCRdb call of TRBD1 cannot be checked. Germline lookup yields CDR1 SQVTM and CDR2 ANQGSEA. This CDR3 is 14 amino acids long. This chain's CDR3 is CSVEGRVVSNEQFF.

This chain uses TRBV7-9 with TRBJ1-1; lacking DNA, the TRBD1 call made by TCRdb goes unchecked. This CDR3 spans 14 amino acids. Germline V gives CDR1 SEHNR, CDR2 FQNEAQ (reference sequence). This chain's CDR3 is CASSLSETGREAFF.

The chain combines TRBV7-9 with TRBJ1-2; TCRdb calls TRBD1, which cannot be checked without DNA. The CDR3 totals 16 residues. Germline V gives CDR1 SEHNR, CDR2 FQNEAQ (reference sequence). CDR3 sequence: CASSLTLDSQDYGYTF.

This chain links TRBV7-9 with TRBJ2-7; the TCRdb D gene call, TRBD1, has no DNA to confirm it. The CDR3 sequence is 13 residues long. CDR1 SEHNR and CDR2 FQNEAQ come from the germline V gene (reference sequence). CDR3: CASSLLGVGEQYF.

The CDR3 sequence is CASSTQGSYEQYF. V is TRBV13 and J is TRBJ2-7; lacking DNA, the TRBD1 call made by TCRdb goes unchecked. The CDR3 runs 13 residues. CDR1 is PRHDT, CDR2 FYEKMQ, per germline (reference sequence). Full variable domain (missing parts from reference TRBV13 and TRBJ2-7): AAGVIQSPRHLIKEKRETATLKCYPIPRHDTVYWYQQGPGQDPQFLISFYEKMQSDKGSIPDRFSAQQFSDYHSELNMSSLELGDSALYFCASSTQGSYEQYFGPGTRLTVT.

V is TRBV6-2 or TRBV6-3 and J is TRBJ2-1; TCRdb selects TRBD1, and the lack of DNA leaves this call unchecked. CDR1 is MNHEY and CDR2 is SVGEGT in the germline V gene. This CDR3 spans 12 amino acids. The CDR3 loop reads CASSYAQGKQFF.

The chain couples TRBV19 to TRBJ1-1; TCRdb's D gene call, TRBD1, goes unchecked for lack of DNA. Germline loops: CDR1 LNHDA, CDR2 SQIVND (reference sequence). The CDR3 is 13 residues long. This CDR3 is CASLQSGFTEAFF.

The rearrangement links TRBV5-1 to TRBJ2-7; lacking DNA, the TRBD1 call made by TCRdb goes unchecked. This CDR3 contains 17 residues. CDR1 is SGHRS, CDR2 YFSETQ, per germline. CDR3 in amino acids: CAGSLEGGSFPLYEQYF.

J is TRBJ2-3 and V is TRBV29-1; TCRdb indicates TRBD1, and absent DNA this call remains unverified. Germline V CDR1 and CDR2: SQVTM, ANQGSEA. CDR3 length: 15 amino acids. CDR3 residues: CSVVWRGTVTDTQYF.

This chain uses TRBV7-9 with TRBJ2-7; TCRdb names TRBD2, which stays unverified in the absence of DNA. The V gene's germline CDR1 is SEHNR and CDR2 FQNEAQ (reference sequence). This CDR3 comprises 12 residues. CDR3 sequence: CASSSTSSEQYF.

This chain links TRBV28 with TRBJ2-7; TCRdb lists TRBD1, though no DNA is available to test this call. Looked up from germline, CDR1 is MDHEN and CDR2 is SYDVKM. This CDR3 contains 16 residues. This CDR3 reads CASRTLGLASSYEQYF.

The chain has TRBV5-1 and TRBJ1-1; no DNA is available, so the TRBD1 call from TCRdb remains unchecked. CDR1 is SGHRS and CDR2 is YFSETQ in the germline V gene. The CDR3 contains 17 residues. The CDR3 protein is CASSATGVGGMNTEAFF.

The J gene is TRBJ2-2, the V gene TRBV14; the D call of TRBD2 rests on TCRdb alone, since no DNA is present to check it. This CDR3 spans 17 amino acids. In germline, CDR1 is SGHDN, CDR2 FVKESK. CDR3: CASRGTSGATNTGELFF.

J is TRBJ2-5 and V is TRBV20-1. The CDR3 has 16 amino acids. Germline values: CDR1 DFQATT, CDR2 SNEGSKA (reference sequence). The chain's CDR3 is CSARDLSGRDQETQYF.

The chain has TRBV20-1 and TRBJ2-3; with no DNA, the TCRdb D assignment of TRBD1 cannot be verified. Germline loops: CDR1 DFQATT, CDR2 SNEGSKA (reference sequence). The CDR3 runs 15 residues. The chain's CDR3 is CSASWAGGSTDTQYF.

This sequence joins TRBV7-6 and TRBJ1-1; TCRdb names TRBD1, which stays unverified in the absence of DNA. Per the germline V gene, CDR1 is SGHVS and CDR2 is FNYEAQ. The CDR3 loop spans 14 amino acids. The CDR3 spells CASSLGGGVAEAFF.

The V and J genes are TRBV18 and TRBJ2-2. Germline CDR1 and CDR2: KGHSH and LQKENI. This CDR3 contains 15 residues. CDR3 in amino acids: CASSPPSTNTGEMFF.

The chain combines TRBV24-1 with TRBJ1-5. The CDR3 spans 15 residues. Germline assignment: CDR1 KGHDR and CDR2 SFDVKD. CDR3: CATSDLGCSNQPQHF.

The chain's CDR3 is CSVEGVGGRETQYF. The chain couples TRBV29-1 to TRBJ2-5; without DNA, the TCRdb call of TRBD1 cannot be checked. Germline CDR1 is SQVTM and CDR2 is ANQGSEA. CDR3 size: 14 residues.

The V gene is TRBV4-1, the J gene TRBJ1-2; there is no DNA to check the TCRdb D call of TRBD1. Germline lookup yields CDR1 MGHRA and CDR2 YSYEKL. The CDR3 sequence is 18 residues long. The CDR3 reads CASSPQTGTASISDGYTF.

The CDR3 sequence: CATSSEPGHNQPQHF. The chain links TRBV15 to TRBJ1-5; TCRdb's assignment of TRBD1 cannot be checked, as there is no DNA. Looked up from germline, CDR1 is LNHNV and CDR2 is YYDKDF (reference sequence). There are 15 residues in the CDR3.

This rearrangement joins TRBV6-5 to TRBJ2-5; TCRdb selects TRBD1, and the lack of DNA leaves this call unchecked. The CDR3 contains 13 residues. Germline V lookup: CDR1 MNHEY, CDR2 SVGAGI. The CDR3 region is CAGSSGTSGNQYF.

This sequence joins TRBV15 and TRBJ2-7. This CDR3 is 13 amino acids long. CDR1 LNHNV and CDR2 YYDKDF come from the germline V gene (reference sequence). The CDR3 reads CATSRDRANEQYF.

The V and J genes are TRBV23-1 and TRBJ2-3; TCRdb's assignment of TRBD2 cannot be checked, as there is no DNA. TRBV23-1 carries the ORF label, with uncertain function. The CDR3 sequence is 16 residues long. CDR3 protein: CASSQSPSGVRDTQYF.

Here the CDR3 reads CASSLSGLFNEQFF. The chain combines TRBV27 with TRBJ2-1; the TRBD2 assignment by TCRdb is unverifiable without DNA. The V gene's germline CDR1 is MNHEY and CDR2 SMNVEV (reference sequence). The CDR3 has 14 residues.

The rearrangement links TRBV2 to TRBJ2-7; TCRdb gives TRBD1 as the D gene, but with no DNA this cannot be confirmed. The CDR3 runs 13 residues. In germline, CDR1 is SNHLY, CDR2 FYNNEI. The CDR3 sequence is CASGGQPSYEQYF. The full variable domain, with the rest looked up from reference TRBV2 and TRBJ2-7, is EPEVTQTPSHQVTQMGQEVILRCVPISNHLYFYWYRQILGQKVEFLVSFYNNEISEKSEIFDDQFSVERPDGSNFTLKIRSTKLEDSAMYFCASGGQPSYEQYFGPGTRLTVT.

The V gene is TRBV25-1, the J gene TRBJ2-1; TCRdb's D call, TRBD2, is unchecked because there is no DNA. Germline lookup yields CDR1 MGHDK and CDR2 SYGVNS. The CDR3 is 14 residues long. This CDR3 is CASSATTRASEQFF.

The V call is TRBV5-1, the J call TRBJ1-5. This CDR3 has 14 amino acids. Germline loops: CDR1 SGHRS, CDR2 YFSETQ. CDR3 amino acids: CASSLGNGDQPQHF.

The chain carries TRBV28 and TRBJ2-1. This CDR3 spans 12 amino acids. Germline CDR1 MDHEN, CDR2 SYDVKM. This CDR3 reads CASTTTYNEQFF.

The chain links TRBV13 to TRBJ1-1. This CDR3 contains 14 residues. Germline V gene data show CDR1 as PRHDT and CDR2 as FYEKMQ (reference sequence). The CDR3 reads CASSPQAGGSEAFF.